Listed below are T cell receptor beta chains from one sample, sequenced in a study of blood T cell repertoires in COVID-19. The protocol was immunoSEQ multiplex PCR, while the TCRdb copy is restricted to in-frame clones and leaves out a portion. The data show about 180,000 clones, with roughly four fifths seen just once and 6.5% to 8.5% held by the top ten. Sample: peripheral blood. These receptor sequences come from a woman in her seventies with COVID-19, enrolled during active disease. Each CDR3 is given with its conserved first and last residue. D genes are given only for firm matches. Some rows have no size entry. The others give once, few or many, or a class for an expanded clone.

D: TRBD2
V: TRBV18
J: TRBJ2-3
size: -
CDR3: CASHGLGHDTQYF
DNA: TGTGCCAGCCACGGACTAGGGCACGATACGCAGTATTTT

D: TRBD1
V: TRBV3-1/TRBV3-2
J: TRBJ1-5
size: once
CDR3: CASSRGTVDNQPQHF
DNA: TGTGCCAGCAGCCGAGGGACAGTCGACAATCAGCCCCAGCATTTT

D: -
V: TRBV7-2
J: TRBJ1-1
size: -
CDR3: CASSPFGGPTEAFF
DNA: TGTGCCAGCAGCCCTTTCGGGGGGCCCACTGAAGCTTTCTTT

D: TRBD1
V: TRBV27
J: TRBJ2-7
size: -
CDR3: CASSEQGSEQYF
DNA: TGTGCCAGCAGTGAACAGGGGAGCGAGCAGTACTTC

D: -
V: TRBV13
J: TRBJ1-2
size: -
CDR3: CASSLAGEGYTF
DNA: TGTGCCAGCAGCTTAGCAGGGGAAGGCTACACCTTC

D: -
V: TRBV6-5
J: TRBJ1-6
size: -
CDR3: CASSYGSSYNSPLHF
DNA: TGTGCCAGCAGTTACGGTAGCTCCTATAATTCACCCCTCCACTTT

D: -
V: TRBV2
J: TRBJ2-1
size: -
CDR3: CASLRQEIPYNEQFF
DNA: TGTGCCAGCCTCCGACAGGAGATCCCCTACAATGAGCAGTTCTTC

D: -
V: TRBV27
J: TRBJ1-4
size: -
CDR3: CASSGPRTDYNEKLFF
DNA: TGTGCCAGCAGTGGGCCCCGGACGGACTATAATGAAAAACTGTTTTTT

D: -
V: TRBV30
J: TRBJ2-3
size: -
CDR3: CAWSYRVDTQYF
DNA: TGTGCCTGGAGTTATAGAGTAGATACGCAGTATTTT

D: -
V: TRBV7-8
J: TRBJ2-5
size: few
CDR3: CASSFRARTTSETQYF
DNA: TGTGCCAGCAGCTTTAGGGCGAGGACTACCAGTGAGACCCAGTACTTC

D: -
V: TRBV24-1
J: TRBJ2-1
size: -
CDR3: CATKANGVHNEQFF
DNA: TGTGCCACTAAAGCTAACGGGGTCCACAATGAGCAGTTCTTC

D: -
V: TRBV28
J: TRBJ1-2
size: -
CDR3: CASSLDQGYGYTF
DNA: TGTGCCAGCAGTTTGGATCAGGGGTATGGCTACACCTTC

D: -
V: TRBV18
J: TRBJ2-2
size: -
CDR3: CASSPPDGSYIGELFF
DNA: TGTGCCAGCTCACCACCGGACGGGAGTTACATCGGGGAGCTGTTTTTT

D: TRBD2
V: TRBV7-2
J: TRBJ2-3
size: few
CDR3: CASSLEVPSGRRAGTQYF
DNA: TGTGCCAGCAGCTTAGAGGTTCCTAGCGGGAGGAGGGCGGGTACGCAGTATTTT

D: -
V: TRBV9
J: TRBJ1-5
size: -
CDR3: CASSITGSSNQPQHF
DNA: TGTGCCAGCAGCATTACAGGGTCTAGCAATCAGCCCCAGCATTTT

D: TRBD1
V: TRBV28
J: TRBJ1-6
size: few
CDR3: CASSLGQGYRSPLHF
DNA: TGTGCCAGCAGCTTAGGACAGGGGTATCGATCACCCCTCCACTTT

D: -
V: TRBV9
J: TRBJ1-2
size: -
CDR3: CASSLDRANYGYTF
DNA: TGTGCCAGCAGCTTGGACAGAGCTAACTATGGCTACACCTTC

D: TRBD1
V: TRBV24-1
J: TRBJ1-3
size: -
CDR3: CAKDRVNGNTIYF
DNA: TGTGCCAAGGACAGGGTGAATGGAAACACCATATATTTT

D: -
V: TRBV28
J: TRBJ1-2
size: -
CDR3: CASSLSPRGYTF
DNA: TGTGCCAGCAGTTTATCACCCCGGGGCTACACCTTC

D: TRBD2
V: TRBV10-1
J: TRBJ2-1
size: -
CDR3: CASSLETSGGYEQFF
DNA: TGCGCCAGCAGTCTTGAGACTAGCGGGGGTTATGAGCAGTTCTTC

D: -
V: TRBV3-1/TRBV3-2
J: TRBJ2-2
size: -
CDR3: CASSERGTNTGELFF
DNA: TGTGCCAGCAGCGAAAGGGGGACGAACACCGGGGAGCTGTTTTTT

D: -
V: TRBV6-2/TRBV6-3
J: TRBJ1-2
size: -
CDR3: CASSYGGGRLRNGYTF
DNA: TGTGCCAGCAGTTACGGGGGAGGGCGCCTTCGCAATGGCTACACCTTC

D: TRBD2
V: TRBV30
J: TRBJ2-7
size: -
CDR3: CAWSVRRTSGRYEQYF
DNA: TGTGCCTGGAGTGTCCGCCGAACTAGCGGGAGATACGAGCAGTACTTC

D: TRBD2
V: TRBV9
J: TRBJ2-1
size: -
CDR3: CASSVTGLAPNEQFF
DNA: TGTGCCAGCAGCGTAACTGGACTAGCCCCCAATGAGCAGTTCTTC

D: -
V: TRBV7-2
J: TRBJ1-2
size: -
CDR3: CASSPLAGHGYTF
DNA: TGTGCCAGCAGCCCGCTTGCGGGGCATGGCTACACCTTC

D: -
V: TRBV7-7
J: TRBJ2-1
size: -
CDR3: CASSQEGPSVEQFF
DNA: TGTGCCAGCAGTCAAGAGGGGCCTAGCGTCGAGCAGTTCTTC

D: -
V: TRBV6-1
J: TRBJ1-1
size: -
CDR3: CASSESMVNTEAFF
DNA: TGTGCCAGCAGTGAAAGCATGGTGAACACTGAAGCTTTCTTT

D: -
V: TRBV19
J: TRBJ1-3
size: -
CDR3: CASNGDSNTIYF
DNA: TGTGCCAGTAACGGGGACTCAAACACCATATATTTT

D: -
V: TRBV11-3
J: TRBJ2-1
size: once
CDR3: CASSSTKPNAEQFF
DNA: TGTGCCAGCAGCTCGACTAAGCCCAACGCTGAGCAGTTCTTC

D: -
V: TRBV6-1
J: TRBJ1-1
size: -
CDR3: CASSEAGAWNTEAFF
DNA: TGTGCCAGCAGTGAAGCGGGGGCCTGGAACACTGAAGCTTTCTTT

D: TRBD2
V: TRBV5-6
J: TRBJ2-1
size: -
CDR3: CASSLGPSGSTYNEQFF
DNA: TGTGCCAGCAGCCTTGGCCCTAGCGGGAGTACCTACAATGAGCAGTTCTTC

D: TRBD1
V: TRBV7-9
J: TRBJ2-1
size: -
CDR3: CASGPQGARNYGEQFF
DNA: TGTGCCAGCGGCCCACAGGGGGCGAGGAACTACGGTGAGCAGTTCTTC

D: -
V: TRBV6-1
J: TRBJ2-2
size: -
CDR3: CASSERRKNTGELFF
DNA: TGTGCCAGCAGTGAAAGGAGGAAGAACACCGGGGAGCTGTTTTTT

D: -
V: TRBV14
J: TRBJ1-4
size: -
CDR3: CASSHSNEKLFF
DNA: TGTGCCAGCAGCCACAGTAATGAAAAACTGTTTTTT

D: -
V: TRBV7-9
J: TRBJ2-5
size: few
CDR3: CASSSRETQYF
DNA: TGTGCCAGCAGCTCTAGAGAGACCCAGTACTTC

D: -
V: TRBV7-8
J: TRBJ1-5
size: few
CDR3: CASSGGEPSQPQHF
DNA: TGTGCCAGCAGCGGGGGGGAGCCTAGTCAGCCCCAGCATTTT

D: TRBD1
V: TRBV27
J: TRBJ1-6
size: -
CDR3: CASSGGTGVSPLHF
DNA: TGTGCCAGCAGTGGCGGGACAGGGGTTTCACCCCTCCACTTT

D: TRBD1
V: TRBV4-1
J: TRBJ1-1
size: -
CDR3: CASSQDGRGRTEAFF
DNA: TGCGCCAGCAGCCAAGATGGCAGGGGGAGGACTGAAGCTTTCTTT

D: -
V: TRBV12-3/TRBV12-4
J: TRBJ1-3
size: -
CDR3: CASSGDRPGAIYF
DNA: TGTGCCAGCAGCGGTGACAGACCAGGGGCCATATATTTT

D: -
V: TRBV7-2
J: TRBJ1-1
size: -
CDR3: CASSLARGTTEAFF
DNA: TGTGCCAGCAGCTTAGCGCGCGGGACCACTGAAGCTTTCTTT

D: -
V: TRBV6-5
J: TRBJ1-2
size: -
CDR3: CAGGAEPSVFGYTF
DNA: TGTGCCGGGGGGGCTGAGCCCTCTGTGTTTGGCTACACCTTC

D: -
V: TRBV6-1
J: TRBJ2-6
size: -
CDR3: CASSEAGPSSSGANVLTF
DNA: TGTGCCAGCAGTGAAGCGGGGCCTAGTTCTTCTGGGGCCAACGTCCTGACTTTC